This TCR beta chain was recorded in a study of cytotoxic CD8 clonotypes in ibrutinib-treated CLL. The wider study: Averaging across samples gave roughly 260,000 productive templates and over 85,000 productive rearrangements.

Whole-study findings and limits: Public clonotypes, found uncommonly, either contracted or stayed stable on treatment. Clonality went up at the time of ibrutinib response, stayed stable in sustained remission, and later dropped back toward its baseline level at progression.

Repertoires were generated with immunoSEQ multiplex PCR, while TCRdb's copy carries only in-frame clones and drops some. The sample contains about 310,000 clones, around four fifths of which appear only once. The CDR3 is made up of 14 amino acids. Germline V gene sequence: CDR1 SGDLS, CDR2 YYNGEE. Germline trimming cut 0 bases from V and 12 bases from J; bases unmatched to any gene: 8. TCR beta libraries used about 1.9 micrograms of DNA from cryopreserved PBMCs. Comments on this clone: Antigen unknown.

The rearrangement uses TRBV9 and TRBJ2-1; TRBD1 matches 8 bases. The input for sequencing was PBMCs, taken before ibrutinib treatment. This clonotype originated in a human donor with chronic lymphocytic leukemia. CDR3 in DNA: TGTGCCAGCAGCGTAGAAACGGACAGGGACTCGCAGTTCTTC. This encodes CASSVETDRDSQFF.